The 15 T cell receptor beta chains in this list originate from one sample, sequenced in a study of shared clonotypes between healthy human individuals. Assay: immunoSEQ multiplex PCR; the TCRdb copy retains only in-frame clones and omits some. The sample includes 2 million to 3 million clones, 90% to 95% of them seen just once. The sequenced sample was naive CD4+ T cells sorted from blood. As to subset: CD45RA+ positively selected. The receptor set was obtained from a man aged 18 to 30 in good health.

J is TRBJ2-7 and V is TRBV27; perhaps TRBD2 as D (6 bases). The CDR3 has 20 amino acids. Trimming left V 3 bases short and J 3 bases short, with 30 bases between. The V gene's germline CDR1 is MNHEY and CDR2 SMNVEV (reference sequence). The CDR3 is CASSFRTETRRLGRGYEQYF. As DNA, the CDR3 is TGTGCCAGCAGTTTCCGGACTGAAACCCGGCGACTAGGTAGGGGCTACGAGCAGTACTTC.

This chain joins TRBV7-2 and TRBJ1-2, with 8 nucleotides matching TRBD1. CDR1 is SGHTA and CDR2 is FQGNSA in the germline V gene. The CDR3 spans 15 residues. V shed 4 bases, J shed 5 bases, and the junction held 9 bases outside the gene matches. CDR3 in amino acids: CASSSSGGGRYGYTF. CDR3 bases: TGTGCCAGCAGCTCCTCAGGGGGCGGACGGTATGGCTACACCTTC.

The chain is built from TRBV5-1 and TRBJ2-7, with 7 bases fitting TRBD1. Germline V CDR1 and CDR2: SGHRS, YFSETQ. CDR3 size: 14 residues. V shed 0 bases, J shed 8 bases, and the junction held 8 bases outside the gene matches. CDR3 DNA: TGCGCCAGCAGCTTGGAGGGGGCCTTGGATCAGCAGTACTTC. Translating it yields CASSLEGALDQQYF.

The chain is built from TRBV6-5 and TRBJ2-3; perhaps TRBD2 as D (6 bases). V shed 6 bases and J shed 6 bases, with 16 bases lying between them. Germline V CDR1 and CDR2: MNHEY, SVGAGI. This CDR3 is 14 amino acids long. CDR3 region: CASSRGGARDTQYF. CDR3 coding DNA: TGTGCCAGCAGCCGGGGCGGGGCCCGGGATACGCAGTATTTT.

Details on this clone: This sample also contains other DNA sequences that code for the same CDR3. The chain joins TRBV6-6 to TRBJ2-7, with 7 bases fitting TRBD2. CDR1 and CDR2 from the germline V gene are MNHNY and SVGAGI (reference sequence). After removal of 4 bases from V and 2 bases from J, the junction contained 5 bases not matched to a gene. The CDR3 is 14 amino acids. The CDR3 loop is CASSSPGRAYEQYF. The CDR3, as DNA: TGTGCCAGCAGTTCCCCGGGGAGGGCCTACGAGCAGTACTTC.

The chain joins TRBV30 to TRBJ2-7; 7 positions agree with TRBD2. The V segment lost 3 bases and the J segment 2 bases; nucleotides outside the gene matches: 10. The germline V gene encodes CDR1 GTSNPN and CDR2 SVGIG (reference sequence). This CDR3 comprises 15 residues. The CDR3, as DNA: TGTGCCTGGAGCTTCGCGGGAGCGACGACCTACGAGCAGTACTTC. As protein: CAWSFAGATTYEQYF.

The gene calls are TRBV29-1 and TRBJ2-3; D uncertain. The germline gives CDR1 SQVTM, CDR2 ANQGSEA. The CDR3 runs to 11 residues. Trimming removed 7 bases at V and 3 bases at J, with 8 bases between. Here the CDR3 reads CSGVETDTQYF. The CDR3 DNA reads TGCAGCGGAGTTGAAACAGATACGCAGTATTTT.

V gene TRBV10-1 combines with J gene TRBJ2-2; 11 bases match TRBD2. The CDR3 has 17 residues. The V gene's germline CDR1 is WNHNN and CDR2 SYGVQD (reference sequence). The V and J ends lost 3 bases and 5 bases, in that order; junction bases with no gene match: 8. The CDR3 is CASSDTSGSRRTGELFF. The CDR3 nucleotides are TGCGCCAGCAGTGACACTAGCGGGAGTAGAAGGACCGGGGAGCTGTTTTTT.

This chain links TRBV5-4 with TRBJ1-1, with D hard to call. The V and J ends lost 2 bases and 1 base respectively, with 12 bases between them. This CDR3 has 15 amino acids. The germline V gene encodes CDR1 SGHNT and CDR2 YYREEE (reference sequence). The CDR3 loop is CASSFQTTQNTEAFF. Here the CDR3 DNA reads TGTGCCAGCAGCTTTCAGACCACCCAGAACACTGAAGCTTTCTTT.

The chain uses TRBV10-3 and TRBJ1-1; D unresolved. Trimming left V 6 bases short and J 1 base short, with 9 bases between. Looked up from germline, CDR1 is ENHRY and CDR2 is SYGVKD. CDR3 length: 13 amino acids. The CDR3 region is CAIRAPGNTEAFF. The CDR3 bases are TGTGCCATCAGGGCCCCAGGGAACACTGAAGCTTTCTTT.

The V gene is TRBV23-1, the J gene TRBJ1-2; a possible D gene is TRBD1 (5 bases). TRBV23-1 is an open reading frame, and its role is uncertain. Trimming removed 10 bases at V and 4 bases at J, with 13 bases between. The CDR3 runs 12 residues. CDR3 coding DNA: TGCGCCACCGGGGGGGTCGGCTATGGCTACACCTTC. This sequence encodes CATGGVGYGYTF.

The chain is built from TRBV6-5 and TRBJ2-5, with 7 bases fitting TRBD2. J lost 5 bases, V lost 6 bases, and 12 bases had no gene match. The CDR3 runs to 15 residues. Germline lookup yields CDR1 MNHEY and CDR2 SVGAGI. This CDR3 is CASSPLGGRVETQYF. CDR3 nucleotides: TGTGCCAGCAGCCCCTTGGGAGGGAGAGTCGAGACCCAGTACTTC.

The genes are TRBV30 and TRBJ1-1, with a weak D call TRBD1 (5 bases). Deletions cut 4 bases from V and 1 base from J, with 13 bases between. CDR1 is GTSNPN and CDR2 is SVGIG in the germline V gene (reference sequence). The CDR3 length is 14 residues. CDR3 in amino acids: CAWTWGSWNTEAFF. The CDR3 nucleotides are TGTGCCTGGACCTGGGGGAGTTGGAACACTGAAGCTTTCTTT.

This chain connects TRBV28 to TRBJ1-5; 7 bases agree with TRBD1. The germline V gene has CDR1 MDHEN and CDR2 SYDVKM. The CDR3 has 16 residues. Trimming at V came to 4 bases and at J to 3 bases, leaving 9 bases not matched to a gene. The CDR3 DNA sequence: TGTGCCAGCAGTTCGGACTCGACAGGGCCCAATCAGCCCCAGCATTTT. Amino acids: CASSSDSTGPNQPQHF.

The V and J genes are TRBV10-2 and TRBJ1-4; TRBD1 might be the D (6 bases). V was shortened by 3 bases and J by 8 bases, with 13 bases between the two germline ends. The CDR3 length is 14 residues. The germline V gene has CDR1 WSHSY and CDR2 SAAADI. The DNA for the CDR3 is TGCGCCAGCAGTGAACAGGGAGCCTACGAAAAACTGTTTTTT. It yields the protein CASSEQGAYEKLFF.